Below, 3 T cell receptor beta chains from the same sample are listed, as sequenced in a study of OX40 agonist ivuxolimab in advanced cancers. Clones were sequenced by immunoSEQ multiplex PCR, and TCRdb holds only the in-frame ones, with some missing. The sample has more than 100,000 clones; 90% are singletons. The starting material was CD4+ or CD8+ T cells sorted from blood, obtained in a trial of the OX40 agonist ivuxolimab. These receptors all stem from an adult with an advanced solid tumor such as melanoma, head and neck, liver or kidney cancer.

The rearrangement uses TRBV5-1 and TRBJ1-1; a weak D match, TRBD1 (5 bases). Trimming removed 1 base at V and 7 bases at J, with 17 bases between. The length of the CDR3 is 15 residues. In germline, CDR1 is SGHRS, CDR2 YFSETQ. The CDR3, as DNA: TGCGCCAGCAGCTTGTGGGGCCCCCCGAGCATTGAAGCTTTCTTT. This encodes CASSLWGPPSIEAFF.

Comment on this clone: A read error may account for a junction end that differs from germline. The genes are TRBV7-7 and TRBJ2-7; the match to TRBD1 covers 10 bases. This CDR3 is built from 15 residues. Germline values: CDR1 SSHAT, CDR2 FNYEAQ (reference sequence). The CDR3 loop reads CASSTGQGEGYEQYF. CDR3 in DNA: TGTGCTAGCAGCACCGGACAGGGGGAGGGCTACGAGCAGTACTTC.

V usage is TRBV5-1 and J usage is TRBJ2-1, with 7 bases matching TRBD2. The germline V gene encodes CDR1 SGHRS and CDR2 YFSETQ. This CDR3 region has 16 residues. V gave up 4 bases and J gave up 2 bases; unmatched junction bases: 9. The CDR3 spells CASSTGTTSAYNEQFF. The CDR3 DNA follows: TGCGCCAGCAGCACGGGGACTACCTCCGCCTACAATGAGCAGTTCTTC.